This is a list of T cell receptor beta chains from one sample in a study of Ad26.COV2.S vaccination and SARS-CoV-2 variants. The assay was immunoSEQ multiplex PCR, and TCRdb's table has in-frame clones only and misses some. The repertoire consists of 300,000 to 350,000 clones, with 80% to 90% occurring once and the leading ten covering approximately 5%. The sample consisted of peripheral blood, taken in a trial of Ad26.COV2.S vaccine versus placebo. The origin of the receptors is a person between 18 and 65 years old who received the Ad26.COV2.S COVID-19 vaccine or a placebo. Both conserved end residues are part of each CDR3. A D gene is named only where the DNA matches it firmly. A clone size is listed for some rows: how often the clone was seen (once, few, many), or a class if it is expanded.

NA | few | TRBJ1-1 | TRBV5-4 | CASIALGENTEAFF | TGTGCCAGCATCGCCCTCGGAGAGAACACTGAAGCTTTCTTT
TRBD1 | NA | TRBJ1-4 | TRBV19 | CASRTGGAGEKLFF | TGTGCCAGTAGGACAGGGGGCGCAGGTGAAAAACTGTTTTTT
NA | NA | TRBJ2-1 | TRBV5-6 | CASSSGSGDYNEQFF | TGTGCCAGCAGCTCAGGGTCGGGGGACTACAATGAGCAGTTCTTC
TRBD1 | NA | TRBJ2-7 | TRBV5-1 | CASSLQGPTYEQYF | TGCGCCAGCAGCTTACAGGGGCCGACCTACGAGCAGTACTTC
NA | once | TRBJ2-5 | TRBV7-2 | CASSLTVYQETQYF | TGTGCCAGCAGCTTAACGGTGTACCAAGAGACCCAGTACTTC
NA | NA | TRBJ2-7 | TRBV24-1 | CATSDLPGGVTYEQYF | TGTGCCACCAGTGATTTGCCCGGAGGGGTCACCTACGAGCAGTACTTC
NA | NA | TRBJ1-6 | TRBV5-4 | CASSLKGETYNSPLHF | TGTGCCAGCAGCTTGAAGGGGGAAACCTATAATTCACCCCTCCACTTT
NA | NA | TRBJ2-1 | TRBV2 | CASSEKRIYNEQFF | TGTGCCAGCAGTGAAAAAAGGATCTACAATGAGCAGTTCTTC
NA | NA | TRBJ1-2 | TRBV6-5 | CASIGGANYGYTF | TGTGCCAGCATTGGGGGCGCTAACTATGGCTACACCTTC
NA | NA | TRBJ2-5 | TRBV6-2/TRBV6-3 | CASSPRGSGKETQYF | TGTGCCAGCAGCCCTAGGGGTAGCGGAAAAGAGACCCAGTACTTC
NA | NA | TRBJ2-1 | TRBV6-5 | CASRRDSSRDEQFF | TGTGCCAGCAGAAGGGACTCCTCAAGAGATGAGCAGTTCTTC
NA | NA | TRBJ2-7 | TRBV11-2 | CASSLGLGYEQYF | TGTGCCAGCAGCTTAGGGTTGGGGTACGAGCAGTACTTC
TRBD1 | NA | TRBJ2-5 | TRBV7-9 | CASSAQGAKETQYF | TGTGCCAGCAGCGCACAGGGGGCTAAAGAGACCCAGTACTTC
NA | once | TRBJ2-7 | TRBV3-1/TRBV3-2 | CASSPGFGQTYEQYF | TGTGCCAGCAGCCCCGGATTCGGACAGACCTACGAGCAGTACTTC
TRBD2 | NA | TRBJ2-1 | TRBV7-9 | CASSLVTSGIYNEQFF | TGTGCCAGCAGCTTAGTGACTAGCGGGATATACAATGAGCAGTTCTTC
NA | NA | TRBJ2-2 | TRBV7-2 | CASSLGGTGELFF | TGTGCCAGCAGTCTAGGGGGAACCGGGGAGCTGTTTTTT
NA | few | TRBJ2-1 | TRBV5-4 | CASSNDRFNEQFF | TGTGCCAGCAGCAACGACAGGTTCAATGAGCAGTTCTTC
NA | NA | TRBJ2-3 | TRBV5-4 | CASSLGLIEYTQYF | TGTGCCAGCAGCTTGGGGCTAATTGAGTATACGCAGTATTTT
NA | once | TRBJ1-1 | TRBV9 | CASSARAGNTEAFF | TGTGCCAGCAGCGCTCGGGCGGGGAACACTGAAGCTTTCTTT
TRBD2 | NA | TRBJ2-1 | TRBV12-5 | CASGRTMLAGAYNEQFF | TGTGCTAGTGGTCGTACCATGCTAGCGGGGGCCTACAATGAGCAGTTCTTC
NA | NA | TRBJ1-2 | TRBV19 | CASSIGSNYGYTF | TGTGCCAGTAGTATAGGCAGTAACTATGGCTACACCTTC
NA | NA | TRBJ1-5 | TRBV15 | CATSRVLAGTRGRPQHF | TGTGCCACCAGCAGAGTTTTAGCAGGTACAAGGGGACGGCCCCAGCATTTT
TRBD1 | NA | TRBJ1-1 | TRBV24-1 | CATSDRVDRGPSNTEAFF | TGTGCCACCAGTGATAGGGTGGACAGGGGACCTTCGAACACTGAAGCTTTCTTT